Listed below are T cell receptor beta chains from one sample, sequenced in a study of T cell responses to AZD1222 COVID-19 vaccine. The table came from immunoSEQ multiplex PCR; TCRdb's copy has only in-frame clones and leaves some out. The sample yields about 67,000 clones, about 85% seen once. The input for sequencing was peripheral blood, taken on day 0 of AZD1222 vaccination. The receptors come from an adult in good health. CDR3s include the opening cysteine and the closing phenylalanine or tryptophan. D genes are given only for firm matches. Where a row states a size, it is once, few, many or the class of an expanded clone; other rows omit it.

V gene	D gene	J gene	clone size	CDR3 protein	CDR3 DNA
TRBV21-1	.	TRBJ2-1	.	CASMELAGGGEQFF	TGTGCCAGCATGGAACTAGCGGGAGGAGGTGAGCAGTTCTTC
TRBV15	.	TRBJ1-5	once	CATRVGHSNQPQHF	TGTGCCACCAGAGTTGGACATTCCAATCAGCCCCAGCATTTT
TRBV7-2	TRBD2	TRBJ2-2	.	CASSLAGLAEIRTGELFF	TGTGCCAGCAGCTTAGCGGGCCTAGCGGAGATCCGCACCGGGGAGCTGTTTTTT
TRBV5-6	.	TRBJ2-4	.	CASSLVAVENIQYF	TGTGCCAGCAGCTTGGTAGCGGTCGAAAACATTCAGTACTTC
TRBV4-2	TRBD2	TRBJ2-3	.	CASSQGASLDSGGTDTQYF	TGTGCCAGCAGCCAAGGGGCTTCTTTGGATAGCGGGGGCACAGATACGCAGTATTTT
TRBV24-1	.	TRBJ1-1	once	CATSQGLSEAFF	TGTGCCACCTCGCAGGGTCTCTCTGAAGCTTTCTTT
TRBV6-5	.	TRBJ1-4	once	CASHRNANEKLFF	TGTGCCAGCCACAGGAACGCGAATGAAAAACTGTTTTTT
TRBV30	.	TRBJ1-3	.	CAWSLGRVIGNTIYF	TGTGCCTGGAGTTTAGGCAGGGTGATTGGAAACACCATATATTTT
TRBV6-5	.	TRBJ1-2	.	CASSYPWGGMTF	TGTGCCAGCAGTTACCCTTGGGGGGGTATGACCTTC
TRBV11-3	.	TRBJ2-1	.	CASSSNYNEQFF	TGTGCCAGCAGCTCGAATTACAATGAGCAGTTCTTC
TRBV6-2/TRBV6-3	.	TRBJ1-1	.	CASSSRDLATENTEAFF	TGTGCCAGCAGTTCCCGTGACCTCGCGACCGAGAACACTGAAGCTTTCTTT
TRBV28	.	TRBJ2-2	.	CASSFIHGGLGTGELFF	TGTGCCAGCAGTTTCATCCACGGGGGGCTTGGCACCGGGGAGCTGTTTTTT
TRBV5-1	.	TRBJ1-3	few	CASSLAFPGAHGNTIYF	TGCGCCAGCAGCTTGGCCTTTCCGGGTGCCCATGGAAACACCATATATTTT
TRBV6-2/TRBV6-3	TRBD2	TRBJ2-7	few	CASSTTSGAYEQYF	TGTGCCAGCAGTACGACTAGCGGGGCCTACGAGCAGTACTTC
TRBV3-1/TRBV3-2	TRBD2	TRBJ2-1	.	CASSRGTSGGMNEQFF	TGTGCCAGCAGCCGAGGGACTAGCGGGGGGATGAATGAGCAGTTCTTC
TRBV12-3/TRBV12-4	.	TRBJ1-2	once	CASSLYIQGGYTF	TGTGCCAGCAGTTTATACATTCAGGGCGGCTACACCTTC
TRBV18	.	TRBJ2-7	once	CASSPPTASYEQYF	TGTGCCAGCTCTCCCCCGACAGCCTCCTACGAGCAGTACTTC
TRBV19	TRBD1	TRBJ1-2	.	CASRGRWSGYTF	TGTGCCAGCAGGGGGCGTTGGAGTGGCTACACCTTC
TRBV14	.	TRBJ2-1	.	CASSQVLVWSYNEQFF	TGTGCCAGCAGCCAAGTTCTGGTTTGGTCCTACAATGAGCAGTTCTTC
TRBV7-6	TRBD2	TRBJ2-1	.	CASSITLGGGTYNEQFF	TGTGCCAGCAGCATAACCCTCGGGGGGGGGACCTACAATGAGCAGTTCTTC
TRBV6-1	TRBD1	TRBJ2-7	few	CASSDLRTGAYEQYF	TGTGCCAGCAGTGACCTAAGGACAGGGGCCTACGAGCAGTACTTC
TRBV6-5	TRBD1	TRBJ1-3	.	CASRGDSGHTIYF	TGTGCCAGCAGGGGGGACAGCGGACACACCATATATTTT
TRBV28	.	TRBJ2-1	.	CASSLWGSSYNEQFF	TGTGCCAGCAGTTTATGGGGCAGCTCCTACAATGAGCAGTTCTTC
TRBV6-2/TRBV6-3	TRBD1	TRBJ2-7	.	CASSTLPGQGSSSYEQYF	TGTGCCAGCAGTACCCTTCCGGGACAGGGGTCTTCCTCCTACGAGCAGTACTTC
TRBV10-3	.	TRBJ1-1	few	CAISGQPNTEAFF	TGTGCCATCAGCGGGCAGCCGAACACTGAAGCTTTCTTT
TRBV9	.	TRBJ1-5	few	CASSYDLGNQPQHF	TGTGCCAGCAGCTACGATCTGGGTAATCAGCCCCAGCATTTT
TRBV7-9	.	TRBJ2-1	.	CASTQDFFNEQFF	TGTGCCAGCACCCAGGACTTTTTTAATGAGCAGTTCTTC